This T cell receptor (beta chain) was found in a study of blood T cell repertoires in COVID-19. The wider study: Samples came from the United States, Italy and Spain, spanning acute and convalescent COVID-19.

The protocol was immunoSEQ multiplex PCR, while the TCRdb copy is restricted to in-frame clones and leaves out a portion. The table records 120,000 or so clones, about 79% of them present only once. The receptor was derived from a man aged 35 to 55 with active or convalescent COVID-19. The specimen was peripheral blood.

The CDR3 nucleotides are TGTGCCAGCAGCTTGGTCAGGGGCACAGATACGCAGTATTTT. This gives the protein CASSLVRGTDTQYF. This sequence joins TRBV5-5 and TRBJ2-3; possibly TRBD1 for D (5 bases). The CDR3 length is 14 residues. V lost 0 bases to trimming and J lost 1 base, with 6 bases between them. CDR1 and CDR2 from the germline V gene are SGHKS and YYEKEE (reference sequence).